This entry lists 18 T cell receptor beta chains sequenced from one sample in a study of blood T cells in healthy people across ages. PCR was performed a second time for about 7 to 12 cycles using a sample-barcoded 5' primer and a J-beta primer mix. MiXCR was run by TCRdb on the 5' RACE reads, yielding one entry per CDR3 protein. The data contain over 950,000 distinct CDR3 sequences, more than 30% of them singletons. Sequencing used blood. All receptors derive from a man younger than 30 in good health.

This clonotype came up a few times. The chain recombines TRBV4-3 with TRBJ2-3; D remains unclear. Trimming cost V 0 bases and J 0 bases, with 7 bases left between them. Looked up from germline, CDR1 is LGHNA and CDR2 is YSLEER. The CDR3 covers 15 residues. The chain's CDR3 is CASSQDRSSTDTQYF. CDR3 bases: TGCGCCAGCAGCCAAGACAGGTCTAGCACAGATACGCAGTATTTT.

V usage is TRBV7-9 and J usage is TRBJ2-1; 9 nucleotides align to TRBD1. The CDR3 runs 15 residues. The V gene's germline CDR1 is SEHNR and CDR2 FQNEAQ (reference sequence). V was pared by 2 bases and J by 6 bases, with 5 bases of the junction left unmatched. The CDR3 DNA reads TGTGCCAGCAGCTTATTGGGGGACAGGGCCAATGAGCAGTTCTTC. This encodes CASSLLGDRANEQFF. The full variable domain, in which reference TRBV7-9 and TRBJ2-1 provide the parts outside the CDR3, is DTGVSQNPRHKITKRGQNVTFRCDPISEHNRLYWYRQTLGQGPEFLTYFQNEAQLEKSRLLSDRFSAERPKGSFSTLEIQRTEQGDSAMYLCASSLLGDRANEQFFGPGTRLTVL.

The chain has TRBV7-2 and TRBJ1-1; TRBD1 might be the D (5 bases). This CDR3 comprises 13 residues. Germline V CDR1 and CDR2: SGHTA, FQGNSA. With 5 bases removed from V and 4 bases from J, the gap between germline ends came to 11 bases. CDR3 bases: TGTGCCAGCAGCCCGGGACCGTTCACTGAAGCTTTCTTT. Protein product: CASSPGPFTEAFF.

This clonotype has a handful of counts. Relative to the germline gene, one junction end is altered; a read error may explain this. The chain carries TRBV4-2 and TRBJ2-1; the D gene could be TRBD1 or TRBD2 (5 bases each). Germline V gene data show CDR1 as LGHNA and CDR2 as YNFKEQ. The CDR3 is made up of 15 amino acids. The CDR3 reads CASSPAGTAYNGQFF. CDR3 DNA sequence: TGTGCCAGCAGCCCCGCCGGGACGGCTTACAATGGGCAGTTCTTC.

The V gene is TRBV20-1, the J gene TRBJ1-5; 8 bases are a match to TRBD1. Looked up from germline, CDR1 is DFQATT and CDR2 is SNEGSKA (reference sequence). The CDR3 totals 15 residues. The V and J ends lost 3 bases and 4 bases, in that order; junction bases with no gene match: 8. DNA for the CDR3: TGCAGTGCTAGTGTCCCCGGGACAGGAAATCAGCCCCAGCATTTT. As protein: CSASVPGTGNQPQHF.

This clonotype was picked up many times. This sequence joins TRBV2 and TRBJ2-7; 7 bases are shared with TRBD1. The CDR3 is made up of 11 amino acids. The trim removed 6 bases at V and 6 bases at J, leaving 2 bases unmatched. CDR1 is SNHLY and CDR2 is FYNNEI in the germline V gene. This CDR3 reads CASRDRLEQYF. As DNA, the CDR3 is TGTGCCAGCAGGGACAGGCTCGAGCAGTACTTC.

CDR3 loop: CSVGRALSYNEQFF. In DNA, the CDR3 is TGCAGCGTTGGGCGTGCCCTCTCCTACAATGAGCAGTTCTTC. The chain uses TRBV29-1 and TRBJ2-1, with D uncertain. The V gene lost 4 bases and the J gene lost 0 bases, with 10 bases spanning the gap. The CDR3 runs to 14 residues. Looked up from germline, CDR1 is SQVTM and CDR2 is ANQGSEA.

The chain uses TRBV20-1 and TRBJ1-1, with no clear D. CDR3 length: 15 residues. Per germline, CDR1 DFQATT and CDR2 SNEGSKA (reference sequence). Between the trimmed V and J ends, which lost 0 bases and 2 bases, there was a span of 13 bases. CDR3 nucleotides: TGCAGTGCTAGAGATCCGCGAGGACCCAACACTGAAGCTTTCTTT. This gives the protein CSARDPRGPNTEAFF.

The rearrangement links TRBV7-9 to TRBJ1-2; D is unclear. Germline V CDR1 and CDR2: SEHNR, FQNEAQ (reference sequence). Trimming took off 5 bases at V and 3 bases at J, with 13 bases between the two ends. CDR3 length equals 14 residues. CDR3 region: CASSVEVRDYGYTF. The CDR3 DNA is TGTGCCAGCAGCGTAGAGGTCCGAGACTATGGCTACACCTTC. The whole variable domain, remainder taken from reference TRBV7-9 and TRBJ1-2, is DTGVSQNPRHKITKRGQNVTFRCDPISEHNRLYWYRQTLGQGPEFLTYFQNEAQLEKSRLLSDRFSAERPKGSFSTLEIQRTEQGDSAMYLCASSVEVRDYGYTFGSGTRLTVV.

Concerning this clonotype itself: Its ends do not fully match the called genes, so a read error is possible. Here the CDR3 DNA reads TGCGCCAGCAGCCCACTATGGACAGGGGGTAAATCCTACGGGCAGTACTTC. Residues: CASSPLWTGGKSYGQYF. V gene TRBV4-1 combines with J gene TRBJ2-7; 10 nucleotides line up with TRBD1. Germline V lookup: CDR1 MGHRA, CDR2 YSYEKL. The CDR3 spans 17 residues.

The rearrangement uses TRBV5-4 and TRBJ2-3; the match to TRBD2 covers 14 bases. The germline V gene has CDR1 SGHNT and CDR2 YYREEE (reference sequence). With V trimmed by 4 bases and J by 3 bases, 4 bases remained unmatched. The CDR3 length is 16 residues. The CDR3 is CASSGGTSGRTDTQYF. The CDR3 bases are TGTGCCAGCAGCGGTGGGACTAGCGGGAGAACAGATACGCAGTATTTT. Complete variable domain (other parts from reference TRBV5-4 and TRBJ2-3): ETGVTQSPTHLIKTRGQQVTLRCSSQSGHNTVSWYQQALGQGPQFIFQYYREEENGRGNFPPRFSGLQFPNYSSELNVNALELDDSALYLCASSGGTSGRTDTQYFGPGTRLTVL.

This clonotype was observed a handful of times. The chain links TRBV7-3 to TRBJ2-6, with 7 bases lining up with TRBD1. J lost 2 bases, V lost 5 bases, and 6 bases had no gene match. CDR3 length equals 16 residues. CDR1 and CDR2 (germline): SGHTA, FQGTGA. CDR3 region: CASSGAGGTGANVLTF. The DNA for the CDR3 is TGTGCCAGCAGCGGGGCAGGGGGAACTGGGGCCAACGTCCTGACTTTC.

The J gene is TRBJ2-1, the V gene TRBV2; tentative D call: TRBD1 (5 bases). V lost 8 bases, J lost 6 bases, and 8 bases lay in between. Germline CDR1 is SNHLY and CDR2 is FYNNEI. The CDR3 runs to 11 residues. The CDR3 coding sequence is TGTGCCAGCGGGGCTGCCAATGAGCAGTTCTTC. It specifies CASGAANEQFF.

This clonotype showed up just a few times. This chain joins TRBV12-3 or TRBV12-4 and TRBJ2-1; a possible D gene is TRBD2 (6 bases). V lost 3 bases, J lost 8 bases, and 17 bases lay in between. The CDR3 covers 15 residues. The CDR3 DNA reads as TGTGCCAGCAGTTTCAATGCGGGGACCCCCGATGAGCAGTTCTTC. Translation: CASSFNAGTPDEQFF.

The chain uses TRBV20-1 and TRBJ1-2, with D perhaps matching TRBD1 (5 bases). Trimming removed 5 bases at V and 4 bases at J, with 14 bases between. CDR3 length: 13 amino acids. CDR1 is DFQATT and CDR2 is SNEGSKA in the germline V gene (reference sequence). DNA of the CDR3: TGCAGTGCTGGAGGGGCCCTAACCTATGGCTACACCTTC. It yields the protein CSAGGALTYGYTF.

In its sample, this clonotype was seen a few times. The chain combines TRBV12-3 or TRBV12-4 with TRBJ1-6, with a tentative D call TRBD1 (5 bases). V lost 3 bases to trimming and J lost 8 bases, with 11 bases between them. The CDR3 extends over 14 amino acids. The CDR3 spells CASSFGTPDSPLHF. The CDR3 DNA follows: TGTGCCAGCAGTTTCGGGACGCCGGATTCACCCCTCCACTTT.

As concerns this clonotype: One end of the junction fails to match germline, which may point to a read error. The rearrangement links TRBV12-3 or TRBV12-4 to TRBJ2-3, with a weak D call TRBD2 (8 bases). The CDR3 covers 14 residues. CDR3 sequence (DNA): TGTGCCAGCAGTCCCGGGAGGGGGACAGATATGCAGTATTTT. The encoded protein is CASSPGRGTDMQYF.

The CDR3 reads CASSPGQGLRYTF. The CDR3 coding sequence is TGTGCCAGCAGCCCGGGACAGGGCTTGAGATACACCTTC. This chain joins TRBV5-6 and TRBJ1-2; 9 bases fit TRBD1. The V gene's germline CDR1 is SGHDT and CDR2 YYEEEE. The CDR3 runs to 13 residues. Trimming took 4 bases from V and 11 from J; bases not matched to a gene: 9. The whole variable domain, remainder taken from reference TRBV5-6 and TRBJ1-2, is DAGVTQSPTHLIKTRGQQVTLRCSPKSGHDTVSWYQQALGQGPQFIFQYYEEEERQRGNFPDRFSGHQFPNYSSELNVNALLLGDSALYLCASSPGQGLRYTFGSGTRLTVV.